The rows below give T cell receptor beta chains drawn from one sample of a study of CD8 T cells in Susac syndrome. One entry per CDR3 protein results from TCRdb running MiXCR on the immunoSEQ multiplex PCR reads. The sample has about 110,000 distinct CDR3 sequences; 90% to 96% are singletons. Sequencing was performed on CD4+ T cells from PBMCs. All receptors come from a human donor in good health. The CDR3 runs from the conserved cysteine through the conserved F or W. A D gene is named only where the DNA matches it firmly. Rows may omit the clone size; those that give it use once, few, many or a size class.

TRBV18	-	TRBJ2-3	-	TGTGCCAGCTCACAGCAAAGCTCTAGCACAGATACGCAGTATTTT	CASSQQSSSTDTQYF
TRBV30	TRBD1	TRBJ1-2	-	TGTGCCTCCCTAGGCACAGGGGTTAAGGGCTACACCTTC	CASLGTGVKGYTF
TRBV5-1	-	TRBJ2-7	-	TGCGCCAGCAGCCCCTCGACAGGTCGCACCTACGAGCAGTACTTC	CASSPSTGRTYEQYF
TRBV6-2/TRBV6-3	TRBD1	TRBJ1-5	-	TGTGCCAGCAGCTGGACAGGGGCCCTCAATCAGCCCCAGCATTTT	CASSWTGALNQPQHF
TRBV3-1	TRBD1	TRBJ1-2	-	TGTGCCAGTGGGCGGGGACAGGAGACCGGGAGCTACACCTTC	CASGRGQETGSYTF
TRBV29-1	-	TRBJ2-2	-	TGCAGCGTTGGCGGGATCACCGGGGAGCTGTTTTTT	CSVGGITGELFF
TRBV30	-	TRBJ2-7	-	TGTGCCTGGAGTCCCAACTCCGTCGGCACCTACGAGCAGTACTTC	CAWSPNSVGTYEQYF
TRBV2	-	TRBJ2-7	-	TGTGCCAGCAGTGAGGACACGGTCTCCTACGAGCAGTACTTC	CASSEDTVSYEQYF
TRBV28	-	TRBJ2-4	-	TGTGCCAGCAGTTTATCCACAGGGTGGGTCATTCAGTACTTC	CASSLSTGWVIQYF
TRBV27	-	TRBJ1-1	once	TGTGCCAGCAGTTTATCGACGGGGCGCGGTACTGAAGCTTTCTTT	CASSLSTGRGTEAFF
TRBV11-3	-	TRBJ2-2	-	TGTGCCAGCAGCTTAGTCCCGCAGGGCGCCGGGGAGCTGTTTTTT	CASSLVPQGAGELFF
TRBV15	TRBD2	TRBJ2-3	-	TGTGCCACCAGCAGTAGGACTAGCGGGCTGAGCACAGATACGCAGTATTTT	CATSSRTSGLSTDTQYF
TRBV5-6	-	TRBJ2-7	-	TGTGCCAGCAAAAGATTTATTCGGGGTTACGAGCAGTACTTC	CASKRFIRGYEQYF
TRBV29-1	-	TRBJ2-5	-	TGCAGCGTTGTTATCCAAAGAGGGGAGACCCAGTACTTC	CSVVIQRGETQYF
TRBV5-1	TRBD1	TRBJ2-7	-	TGCGCCAGCAGCTTGGAACAGGGGGACTACGAGCAGTACTTC	CASSLEQGDYEQYF
TRBV7-9	-	TRBJ2-7	-	TGTGCCAGCAGCCGAGGGGTTGCGGCCCCCTACGAGCAGTACTTC	CASSRGVAAPYEQYF
TRBV2	TRBD1	TRBJ1-6	-	TGTGCCAGCAGCCAAACGTGGGACAGGGTGACTTCACCCCTCCACTTT	CASSQTWDRVTSPLHF
TRBV30	-	TRBJ2-7	-	TGTGCCTGGAGTGGCGGGGTTAACGAGCAGTACTTC	CAWSGGVNEQYF
TRBV7-9	-	TRBJ1-1	-	TGTGCCAGCAGCTTCGGCGTGGGGTACACTGAAGCTTTCTTT	CASSFGVGYTEAFF
TRBV9	-	TRBJ2-1	-	TGTGCCAGCAGCGTAGGAGGTTTGCCCTACAATGAGCAGTTCTTC	CASSVGGLPYNEQFF
TRBV29-1	-	TRBJ2-1	once	TGCAGCGCTGGGCCTCGCAACGAGCAGTTCTTC	CSAGPRNEQFF
TRBV28	-	TRBJ2-7	-	TGTGCCAGCAGTCATAAGGAGCAGTACTTC	CASSHKEQYF
TRBV30	-	TRBJ1-2	-	TGTGCCTGGAGTTTACCCGGATTCTATGGCTACACCTTC	CAWSLPGFYGYTF
TRBV5-4	-	TRBJ2-7	-	TGTGCCAGCAGCTTCGACTCGGCCGGCGAGCAGTACTTC	CASSFDSAGEQYF
TRBV6-6	-	TRBJ1-1	-	TGTGCCAGCAGTTACTCGAGAGGGGGAAGCACTGAAGCTTTCTTT	CASSYSRGGSTEAFF
TRBV3-1	TRBD2	TRBJ2-7	-	TGTGCCAGCAGTACCGGACTAGCAGAGGACTACGAGCAGTACTTC	CASSTGLAEDYEQYF
TRBV2	-	TRBJ1-2	-	TGTGCCAGCAGTGATCGGGGTGGTTATGGCTACACCTTC	CASSDRGGYGYTF
TRBV29-1	-	TRBJ2-7	-	TGCACCTCTCCCAAATTTCGGGAGCCCTACGAGCAGTACTTC	CTSPKFREPYEQYF
TRBV25-1	-	TRBJ1-2	once	TGTGCCAGCAGTGAGACAGCCGACTATGGCTACACCTTC	CASSETADYGYTF
TRBV29-1	-	TRBJ1-2	-	TGCAGCGTTGAAGATCGGGGGGCGCACTATGGCTACACCTTC	CSVEDRGAHYGYTF